A selection of T cell receptor beta chains follows, all from one sample in a study. TCRdb processed the 5' RACE reads anew with MiXCR; each CDR3 protein has one entry. This table has 45,000 to 60,000 distinct CDR3 sequences, around 24% appearing once. The sample taken for sequencing was tumor-infiltrating naive CD4+ T cells sorted from the breast tumor. These receptors were collected from a female donor with breast cancer. Each CDR3 is given with its conserved first and last residue. The D gene is left open where the match is weak. For some rows the clone size is stated as once, few or many, or as a class when expanded; others skip it.

cdr3_length: 14; d_call: .; v_call: TRBV5-1; clone_size: .; j_call: TRBJ2-5; cdr3_nt: TGCGCCAGCAGCGTGGGCCAGAGCGGGGAGACCCAGTACTTC; cdr3_aa: CASSVGQSGETQYF
cdr3_length: 14; d_call: .; v_call: TRBV6-2/TRBV6-3; clone_size: many; j_call: TRBJ2-3; cdr3_nt: TGTGCCAGCAGTTCCAGCGGACGGGGAGATACGCAGTATTTT; cdr3_aa: CASSSSGRGDTQYF
cdr3_length: 16; d_call: TRBD2; v_call: TRBV5-1; clone_size: .; j_call: TRBJ2-7; cdr3_nt: TGCGCCAGCAGCTTGGATCCCGCGGGAGGCTCTAACGAGCAGTACTTC; cdr3_aa: CASSLDPAGGSNEQYF
cdr3_length: 13; d_call: .; v_call: TRBV4-1; clone_size: .; j_call: TRBJ2-5; cdr3_nt: TGCGCCAGCAGCCAGTCAGGGCGGGGAAGCCAGTACTTC; cdr3_aa: CASSQSGRGSQYF
cdr3_length: 15; d_call: TRBD1; v_call: TRBV5-1; clone_size: few; j_call: TRBJ2-2; cdr3_nt: TGCGCCAGCAGCCTGGGGACAGCGAACACCGGGGAGCTGTTTTTT; cdr3_aa: CASSLGTANTGELFF
cdr3_length: 13; d_call: .; v_call: TRBV30; clone_size: .; j_call: TRBJ1-2; cdr3_nt: TGTGCCTGGAGTGGTGTGGGATTTTATGGCTACACCTTC; cdr3_aa: CAWSGVGFYGYTF
cdr3_length: 15; d_call: .; v_call: TRBV28; clone_size: .; j_call: TRBJ2-3; cdr3_nt: TGTGCCAGCAGTCATCAGGGATCTAGCACAGATACGCAGTATTTT; cdr3_aa: CASSHQGSSTDTQYF
cdr3_length: 17; d_call: .; v_call: TRBV2; clone_size: few; j_call: TRBJ2-7; cdr3_nt: TGTGCCAGCAGTGAGGGTGCAGGGTTAACGGAACGTGACGAGCAGTACTTC; cdr3_aa: CASSEGAGLTERDEQYF
cdr3_length: 14; d_call: .; v_call: TRBV7-2; clone_size: .; j_call: TRBJ1-1; cdr3_nt: TGTGCCAGCAGCTTAGCGGGGGGGCGCACTGAAGCTTTCTTT; cdr3_aa: CASSLAGGRTEAFF
cdr3_length: 12; d_call: .; v_call: TRBV29-1; clone_size: .; j_call: TRBJ2-5; cdr3_nt: TGCAGCGCTCTTGACAGGTCCGAGACCCAGTACTTC; cdr3_aa: CSALDRSETQYF
cdr3_length: 14; d_call: .; v_call: TRBV5-1; clone_size: few; j_call: TRBJ2-7; cdr3_nt: TGCGCCAGCAGCTTGTACAGGAATTCATACGAGCAGTACTTC; cdr3_aa: CASSLYRNSYEQYF
cdr3_length: 15; d_call: TRBD1; v_call: TRBV5-1; clone_size: .; j_call: TRBJ2-1; cdr3_nt: TGCGCCAGCAGCCCCGCGGGACAGGACTACAATGAGCAGTTCTTC; cdr3_aa: CASSPAGQDYNEQFF
cdr3_length: 14; d_call: .; v_call: TRBV7-3; clone_size: .; j_call: TRBJ2-6; cdr3_nt: TGTGCCAGCAGCTCCGGCTCTGCGGCCAACGTCCTGACTTTC; cdr3_aa: CASSSGSAANVLTF
cdr3_length: 15; d_call: .; v_call: TRBV5-1; clone_size: .; j_call: TRBJ2-1; cdr3_nt: TGCGCCAGCAGCAGTGGGACCCCCTCCTACAATGAGCAGTTCTTC; cdr3_aa: CASSSGTPSYNEQFF
cdr3_length: 15; d_call: TRBD1; v_call: TRBV7-9; clone_size: .; j_call: TRBJ1-3; cdr3_nt: TGTGCCAGCAGCCGCCGGGACAGGGTTGGAAACACCATATATTTT; cdr3_aa: CASSRRDRVGNTIYF
cdr3_length: 16; d_call: TRBD1; v_call: TRBV15; clone_size: few; j_call: TRBJ1-1; cdr3_nt: TGTGCCACCAGCAGATCTACCGGACAGGGGCACACTGAAGCTTTCTTT; cdr3_aa: CATSRSTGQGHTEAFF
cdr3_length: 14; d_call: TRBD1; v_call: TRBV12-3/TRBV12-4; clone_size: .; j_call: TRBJ2-7; cdr3_nt: TGTGCCAGCAGTCTGAGGACAGGGACCTACGAGCAGTACTTC; cdr3_aa: CASSLRTGTYEQYF
cdr3_length: 9; d_call: .; v_call: TRBV29-1; clone_size: few; j_call: TRBJ2-1; cdr3_nt: TGCAGCGTTGTGGATGAGCAGTTCTTC; cdr3_aa: CSVVDEQFF
cdr3_length: 15; d_call: .; v_call: TRBV4-3; clone_size: .; j_call: TRBJ2-1; cdr3_nt: TGCGCCAGCAGCCCCGAGGGGAGATACTACAATGAGCAGTTCTTC; cdr3_aa: CASSPEGRYYNEQFF
cdr3_length: 14; d_call: .; v_call: TRBV5-1; clone_size: .; j_call: TRBJ1-4; cdr3_nt: TGCGCCAGCAGCTTGGCGGTCCCAGGAGAAAAACTGTTTTTT; cdr3_aa: CASSLAVPGEKLFF
cdr3_length: 13; d_call: .; v_call: TRBV29-1; clone_size: many; j_call: TRBJ2-5; cdr3_nt: TGCAGCGCCCTAGGAGGGGGGGCGGAGACCCAGTACTTC; cdr3_aa: CSALGGGAETQYF
cdr3_length: 12; d_call: .; v_call: TRBV5-6; clone_size: .; j_call: TRBJ2-1; cdr3_nt: TGTGCCAGCAGCTTTCAGTTCAATGAGCAGTTCTTC; cdr3_aa: CASSFQFNEQFF
cdr3_length: 17; d_call: TRBD2; v_call: TRBV24-1; clone_size: many; j_call: TRBJ2-3; cdr3_nt: TGTGCCACCAGTGATTTGGAAGCGGGGGGATTCGGAGATACGCAGTATTTT; cdr3_aa: CATSDLEAGGFGDTQYF
cdr3_length: 11; d_call: .; v_call: TRBV3-1; clone_size: few; j_call: TRBJ2-7; cdr3_nt: TGTGCCAGCAGCCAAATGAGGGAGCAGTACTTC; cdr3_aa: CASSQMREQYF
cdr3_length: 17; d_call: TRBD1; v_call: TRBV7-2; clone_size: .; j_call: TRBJ2-2; cdr3_nt: TGTGCCAGCAGCCAGGGGACAGGGGGCAGGAAGACCGGGGAGCTGTTTTTT; cdr3_aa: CASSQGTGGRKTGELFF
cdr3_length: 17; d_call: TRBD1; v_call: TRBV5-1; clone_size: .; j_call: TRBJ1-2; cdr3_nt: TGCGCCAGCAGCTTGGGGGGGCTACAGGGGGCGTACAATGGCTACACCTTC; cdr3_aa: CASSLGGLQGAYNGYTF
cdr3_length: 13; d_call: .; v_call: TRBV6-5; clone_size: .; j_call: TRBJ2-2; cdr3_nt: TGTGCCAGCAGGCCCTCGAACACCGGGGAGCTGTTTTTT; cdr3_aa: CASRPSNTGELFF
cdr3_length: 16; d_call: .; v_call: TRBV5-5; clone_size: .; j_call: TRBJ2-3; cdr3_nt: TGTGCCAGCAGCTTAGCCGGGACTCCTGGCACAGATACGCAGTATTTT; cdr3_aa: CASSLAGTPGTDTQYF
cdr3_length: 14; d_call: .; v_call: TRBV7-8; clone_size: few; j_call: TRBJ1-5; cdr3_nt: TGTGCCAGCAGACAACGGGGGGTCAATCAGCCCCAGCATTTT; cdr3_aa: CASRQRGVNQPQHF
cdr3_length: 14; d_call: TRBD2; v_call: TRBV12-3/TRBV12-4; clone_size: few; j_call: TRBJ2-1; cdr3_nt: TGTGCCAGCAGTACACTAGCGGGGGCCAATGAGCAGTTCTTC; cdr3_aa: CASSTLAGANEQFF
cdr3_length: 14; d_call: .; v_call: TRBV7-2; clone_size: few; j_call: TRBJ2-5; cdr3_nt: TGTGCCAGCAGCGGCGTATGGGGTCGGGAGACCCAGTACTTC; cdr3_aa: CASSGVWGRETQYF
cdr3_length: 15; d_call: TRBD2; v_call: TRBV10-1; clone_size: few; j_call: TRBJ2-3; cdr3_nt: TGCGCCAGCGGCCACGGACTAGCGGGAGAAGATACGCAGTATTTT; cdr3_aa: CASGHGLAGEDTQYF
cdr3_length: 15; d_call: .; v_call: TRBV4-1; clone_size: .; j_call: TRBJ2-2; cdr3_nt: TGCGCCAGCAGCCTACAGGCGAGTGTCACCGGGGAGCTGTTTTTT; cdr3_aa: CASSLQASVTGELFF
cdr3_length: 12; d_call: .; v_call: TRBV12-3/TRBV12-4; clone_size: .; j_call: TRBJ1-1; cdr3_nt: TGTGCCAGCAGAGCACCGAACACTGAAGCTTTCTTT; cdr3_aa: CASRAPNTEAFF
cdr3_length: 13; d_call: .; v_call: TRBV10-2; clone_size: few; j_call: TRBJ1-1; cdr3_nt: TGCGCCAGCAGTGACCCGGGAGCGAGTGAAGCTTTCTTT; cdr3_aa: CASSDPGASEAFF
cdr3_length: 18; d_call: TRBD2; v_call: TRBV7-9; clone_size: .; j_call: TRBJ2-4; cdr3_nt: TGTGCCAGCAGCTCCATCAAGGGAGGGAACCTAGCCAAAAACATTCAGTACTTC; cdr3_aa: CASSSIKGGNLAKNIQYF
cdr3_length: 18; d_call: TRBD1; v_call: TRBV5-1; clone_size: .; j_call: TRBJ2-1; cdr3_nt: TGCGCCAGCAGCTTGAGGGGGCCGGAACAGGTCTCCTACAATGAGCAGTTCTTC; cdr3_aa: CASSLRGPEQVSYNEQFF
cdr3_length: 17; d_call: .; v_call: TRBV20-1; clone_size: many; j_call: TRBJ1-6; cdr3_nt: TGCAGTGCTAGAGATCAGAGAAGGGCAGGCCGAGGTTCACCCCTCCACTTT; cdr3_aa: CSARDQRRAGRGSPLHF
cdr3_length: 16; d_call: TRBD1; v_call: TRBV20-1; clone_size: few; j_call: TRBJ1-2; cdr3_nt: TGCAGTGCTAAATCCCAAGAAACAGGGGGCAATAGTGGCTACACCTTC; cdr3_aa: CSAKSQETGGNSGYTF
cdr3_length: 15; d_call: .; v_call: TRBV5-1; clone_size: .; j_call: TRBJ2-7; cdr3_nt: TGCGCCAGCAGCTTGGCCAAGTTAGCGGTCACTGAACAGTACTTC; cdr3_aa: CASSLAKLAVTEQYF
cdr3_length: 13; d_call: .; v_call: TRBV6-6; clone_size: .; j_call: TRBJ2-1; cdr3_nt: TGTGCCAGCAGTTCCCCCGGGATTAGAAAGCATTTCTTC; cdr3_aa: CASSSPGIRKHFF
cdr3_length: 13; d_call: .; v_call: TRBV20-1; clone_size: few; j_call: TRBJ2-7; cdr3_nt: TGCAGTGCTAGCGAGCGGGTGGCCTACGAGCAGTACTTC; cdr3_aa: CSASERVAYEQYF
cdr3_length: 14; d_call: .; v_call: TRBV7-2; clone_size: medium-sized; j_call: TRBJ1-1; cdr3_nt: TGTGCCAGCCGCCCGGGACCTTCGAACACTGAAGCTTTCTTT; cdr3_aa: CASRPGPSNTEAFF
cdr3_length: 12; d_call: TRBD1; v_call: TRBV29-1; clone_size: .; j_call: TRBJ1-1; cdr3_nt: TGCAGCGTTGGCGGACGGGACAGGGAGGGTCGGTTT; cdr3_aa: CSVGGRDREGRF
cdr3_length: 15; d_call: TRBD1; v_call: TRBV5-1; clone_size: many; j_call: TRBJ2-2; cdr3_nt: TGCGCCAGCAGCCTGGACAGGGCGGACACCGGGGAGCTGTTTTTT; cdr3_aa: CASSLDRADTGELFF
cdr3_length: 15; d_call: .; v_call: TRBV6-1; clone_size: few; j_call: TRBJ2-6; cdr3_nt: TGTGCTAGCAGTGAACGTGGGGCTGGGGCCAACGTCCTGACTTTC; cdr3_aa: CASSERGAGANVLTF
cdr3_length: 13; d_call: .; v_call: TRBV6-1; clone_size: .; j_call: TRBJ1-4; cdr3_nt: TGTGCCAGCAGTCAGGGGTGGCGTGAAAAACTGTTTTTT; cdr3_aa: CASSQGWREKLFF
cdr3_length: 13; d_call: .; v_call: TRBV11-3; clone_size: .; j_call: TRBJ1-5; cdr3_nt: TGTGCCAGCAGCTTAGAGGAGGGGCAGCCCCAGCATTTT; cdr3_aa: CASSLEEGQPQHF